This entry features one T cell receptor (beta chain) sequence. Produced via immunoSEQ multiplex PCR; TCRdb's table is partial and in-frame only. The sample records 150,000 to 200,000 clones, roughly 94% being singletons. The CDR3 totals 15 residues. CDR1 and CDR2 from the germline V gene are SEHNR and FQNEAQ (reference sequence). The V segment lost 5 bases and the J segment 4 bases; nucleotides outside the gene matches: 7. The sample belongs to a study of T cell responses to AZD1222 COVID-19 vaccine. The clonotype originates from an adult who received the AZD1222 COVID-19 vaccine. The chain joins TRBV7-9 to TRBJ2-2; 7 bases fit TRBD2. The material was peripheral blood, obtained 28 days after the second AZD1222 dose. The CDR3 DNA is TGTGCCAGCAGCGCCCCGGGACTACCCACCGGGGAGCTGTTTTTT. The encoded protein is CASSAPGLPTGELFF.